This entry describes one T cell receptor beta chain. Which antigen it targets is not known. Base qualities are missing; no much larger clone stands one base away. This entry comes from a study of blood T cell repertoires in COVID-19 (TCRdb year 2020). Notes on the research overall: The collaborator samples originated in the United States, Italy and Spain and spanned the acute and convalescent phases of COVID-19. The prospective study material was composed of cDNA or gDNA derived from T cells, B-cell-depleted T cells, or PBMCs. The dataset comprised deeply sampled blood TCRbeta repertoires from subjects exposed to, actively infected with, or recovered from COVID-19. A freely available public database, intended as a resource for researchers studying the immune response to SARS-CoV-2, is where the repertoires were released. The samples were drawn from two sources: the first 160 participants of the ongoing ImmuneRACE study, and 1,200 or so subjects contributed by 6 global collaborators. Nearly every sample came with metadata listing a de-identified subject ID, COVID-19 status, age in years and sex. HLA class I and class II types, where available, came from metadata supplied by the sample provider rather than from assay-based typing. The investigation overall reported the following: Clinical and demographic metadata were provided uncurated, with the amount varying by source and participant.

Participants in the prospective study were aged about 18 to 89 years, lived in some 24 United States geographic areas, and enrolled through a virtual design. In the prospective study, cohorts were assigned on the basis of participant-reported clinical history obtained from a screening survey and a study questionnaire. Recovered participants in ImmuneRACE Cohort 3 were defined as having two consecutive negative NP/OP PCR tests, clearance from a healthcare professional, or resolution of symptoms. Each participant in the prospective study had whole blood, serum and a nasopharyngeal or oropharyngeal swab collected by mobile phlebotomists. Prospective study participants could optionally give additional blood draws and questionnaires over an approximately 2-month period. Before DNA extraction, prospective study blood samples were shipped either frozen or at room temperature. CDR1 SGHRS and CDR2 YFSETQ were looked up in the germline V gene. From its cysteine to its phenylalanine, the CDR3 spans 16 amino acids. The kept DNA is CDR3 alone, 48 bases in frame from the first base. At the junction V is shortened by 0 bases and J by 5 bases; bases outside the gene matches: 7.

TCRbeta CDR3 regions were amplified from genomic DNA using the immunoSEQ Assay, a bias-controlled multiplex PCR. In the paper's pipeline: The number of nucleated cells in each sample was estimated from the amplification of reference gene primers within the assay. To quantify the absolute abundance of each unique TCRbeta CDR3 rearrangement, sequence reads were collapsed and filtered. For each sample, productive Simpson clonality was calculated by taking the square root of Simpson's diversity index across productive rearrangements. Sourced from immuneACCESS, this table was stored by TCRdb with only in-frame sequences that have V and J called. A share of the clones is absent; for the studies checked, an unresolved V gene accounts for under half, and the remainder has no known explanation. D and trimming come from the DNA, and the V and J calls and clone size come from that table. The table for this sample lists about 180,000 clones; roughly 88% of them were counted only once. The top ten clones comprise roughly 15% of the sample.

Here the chain combines TRBV5-1 and TRBJ2-7; a stretch of 11 junction bases matches TRBD1. The sequence derives from a man aged 50 to 59 who had recovered from COVID-19. The specimen sequenced was PBMCs or T cells enriched from blood (not recorded which). At the DNA level, the sequence is TGCGCCAGCAGCTTGGGTCTCAGGACAGGGGGCAACGAGCAGTACTTC. Translated, this is CASSLGLRTGGNEQYF.